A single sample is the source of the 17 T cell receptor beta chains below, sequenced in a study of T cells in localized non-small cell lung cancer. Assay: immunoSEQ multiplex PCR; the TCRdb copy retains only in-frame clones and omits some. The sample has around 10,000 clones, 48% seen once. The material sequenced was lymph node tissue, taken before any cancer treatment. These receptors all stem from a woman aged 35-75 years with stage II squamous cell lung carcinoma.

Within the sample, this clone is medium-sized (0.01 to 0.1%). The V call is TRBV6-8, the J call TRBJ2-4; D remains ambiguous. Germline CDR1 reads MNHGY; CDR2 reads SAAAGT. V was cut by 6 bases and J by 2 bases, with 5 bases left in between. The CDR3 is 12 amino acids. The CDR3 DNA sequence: TGTGCCAGCAGCCGTCCCAAAAACATTCAGTACTTC. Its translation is CASSRPKNIQYF.

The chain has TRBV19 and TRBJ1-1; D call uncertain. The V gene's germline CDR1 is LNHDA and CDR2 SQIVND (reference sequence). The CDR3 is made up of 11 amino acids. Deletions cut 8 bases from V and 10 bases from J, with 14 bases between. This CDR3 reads CASFSGGGAFF. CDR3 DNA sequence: TGTGCCAGTTTTTCAGGTGGTGGAGCTTTCTTT.

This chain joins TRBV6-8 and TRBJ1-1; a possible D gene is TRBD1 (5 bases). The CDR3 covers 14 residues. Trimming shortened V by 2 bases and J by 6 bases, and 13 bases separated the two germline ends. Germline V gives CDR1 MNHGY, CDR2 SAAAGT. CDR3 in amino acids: CASSYDPGSPEAFF. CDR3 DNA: TGTGCCAGCAGTTACGACCCAGGGTCCCCTGAAGCTTTCTTT.

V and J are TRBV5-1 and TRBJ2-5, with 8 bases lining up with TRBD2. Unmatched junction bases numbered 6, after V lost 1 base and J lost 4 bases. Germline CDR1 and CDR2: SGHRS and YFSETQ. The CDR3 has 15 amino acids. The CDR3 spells CASSLSGLAGETQYF. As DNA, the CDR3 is TGCGCCAGCAGCTTGTCCGGACTAGCAGGAGAGACCCAGTACTTC.

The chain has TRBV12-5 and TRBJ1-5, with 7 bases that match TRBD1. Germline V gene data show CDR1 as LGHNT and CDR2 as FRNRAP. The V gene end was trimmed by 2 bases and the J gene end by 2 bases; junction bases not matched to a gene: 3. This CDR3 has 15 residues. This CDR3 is CASGLLGGGNQPQHF. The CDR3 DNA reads TGTGCTAGTGGTTTGTTAGGGGGCGGCAATCAGCCCCAGCATTTT.

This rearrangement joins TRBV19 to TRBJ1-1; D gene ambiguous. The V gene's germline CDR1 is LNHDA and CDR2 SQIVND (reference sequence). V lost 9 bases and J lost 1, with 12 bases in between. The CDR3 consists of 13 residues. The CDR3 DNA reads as TGTGCCAGCATGGAGGCTGCGAACACTGAAGCTTTCTTT. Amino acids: CASMEAANTEAFF.

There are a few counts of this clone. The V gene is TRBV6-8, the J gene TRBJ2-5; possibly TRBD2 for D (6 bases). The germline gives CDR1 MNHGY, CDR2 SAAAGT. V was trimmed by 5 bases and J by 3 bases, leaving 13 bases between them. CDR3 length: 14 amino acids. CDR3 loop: CASSPGTPKETQYF. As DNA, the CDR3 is TGTGCCAGCAGTCCCGGGACTCCGAAAGAGACCCAGTACTTC.

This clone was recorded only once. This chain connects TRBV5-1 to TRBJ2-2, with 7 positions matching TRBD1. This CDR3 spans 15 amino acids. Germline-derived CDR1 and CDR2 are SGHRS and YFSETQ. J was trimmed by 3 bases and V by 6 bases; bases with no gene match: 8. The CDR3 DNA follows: TGCGCCAGCACCCCGGGACAGACCTACACCGGGGAGCTGTTTTTT. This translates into CASTPGQTYTGELFF.

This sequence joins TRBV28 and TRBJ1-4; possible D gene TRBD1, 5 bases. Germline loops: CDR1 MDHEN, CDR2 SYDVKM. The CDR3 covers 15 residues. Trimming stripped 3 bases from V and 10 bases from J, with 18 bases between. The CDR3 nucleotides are TGTGCCAGCAGTTTCTCGGGGGAAGGGGTCGGAAAACTGTTTTTT. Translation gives CASSFSGEGVGKLFF.

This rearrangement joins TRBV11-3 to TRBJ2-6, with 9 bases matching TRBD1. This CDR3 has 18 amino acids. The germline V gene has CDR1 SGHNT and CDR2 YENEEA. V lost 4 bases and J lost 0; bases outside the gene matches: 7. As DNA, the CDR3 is TGTGCCAGCAGCTCCGGGACAGGGAAAAACTCTGGGGCCAACGTCCTGACTTTC. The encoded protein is CASSSGTGKNSGANVLTF.

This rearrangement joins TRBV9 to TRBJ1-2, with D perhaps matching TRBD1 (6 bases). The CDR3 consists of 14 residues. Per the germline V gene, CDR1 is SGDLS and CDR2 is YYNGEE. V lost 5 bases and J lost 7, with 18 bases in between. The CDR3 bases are TGTGCCAGCAGTGCTGCAGGGGCTCTGGGTGGCTACACCTTC. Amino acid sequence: CASSAAGALGGYTF.

The CDR3, as DNA: TGTGCCAGCAGCCCCGGGTCTCACAATGAGCAGTTCTTC. Protein sequence: CASSPGSHNEQFF. The J gene is TRBJ2-1, the V gene TRBV14; D not certain. CDR1 is SGHDN and CDR2 is FVKESK in the germline V gene. The CDR3 contains 13 residues. Between the trimmed V and J ends, which lost 4 bases and 5 bases, there was a span of 9 bases.

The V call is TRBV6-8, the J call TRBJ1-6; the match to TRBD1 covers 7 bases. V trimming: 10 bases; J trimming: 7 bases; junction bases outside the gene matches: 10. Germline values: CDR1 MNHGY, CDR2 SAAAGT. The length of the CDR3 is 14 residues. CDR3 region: CATKLTGENSPLHF. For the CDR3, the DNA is TGTGCCACCAAGCTTACAGGGGAGAATTCACCCCTCCACTTT.

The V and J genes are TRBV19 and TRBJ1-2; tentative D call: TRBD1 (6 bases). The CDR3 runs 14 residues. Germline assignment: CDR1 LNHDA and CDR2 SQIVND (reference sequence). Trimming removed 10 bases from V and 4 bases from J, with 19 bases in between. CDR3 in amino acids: CATTNGQTPYGYTF. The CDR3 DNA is TGTGCCACGACTAATGGACAGACGCCCTATGGCTACACCTTC.

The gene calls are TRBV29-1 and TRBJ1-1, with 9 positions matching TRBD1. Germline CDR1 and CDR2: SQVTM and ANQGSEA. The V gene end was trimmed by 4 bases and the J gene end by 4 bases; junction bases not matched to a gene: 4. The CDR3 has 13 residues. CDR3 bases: TGCAGCGTTGGGCCGACAGGGGGCACTGAAGCTTTCTTT. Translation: CSVGPTGGTEAFF.

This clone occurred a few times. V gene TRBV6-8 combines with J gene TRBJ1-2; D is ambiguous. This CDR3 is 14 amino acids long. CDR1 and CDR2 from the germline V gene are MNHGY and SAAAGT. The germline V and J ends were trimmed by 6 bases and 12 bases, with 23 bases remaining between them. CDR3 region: CASRMTWESDGDTF. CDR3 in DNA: TGTGCCAGCAGGATGACATGGGAATCGGATGGGGACACCTTC.

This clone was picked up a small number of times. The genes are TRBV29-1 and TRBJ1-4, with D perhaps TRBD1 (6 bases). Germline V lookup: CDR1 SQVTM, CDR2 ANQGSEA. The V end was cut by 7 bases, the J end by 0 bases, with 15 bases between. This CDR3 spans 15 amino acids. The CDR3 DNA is TGCAGCGCTCGGGGCAGGGGAGCAACTAATGAAAAACTGTTTTTT. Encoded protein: CSARGRGATNEKLFF.